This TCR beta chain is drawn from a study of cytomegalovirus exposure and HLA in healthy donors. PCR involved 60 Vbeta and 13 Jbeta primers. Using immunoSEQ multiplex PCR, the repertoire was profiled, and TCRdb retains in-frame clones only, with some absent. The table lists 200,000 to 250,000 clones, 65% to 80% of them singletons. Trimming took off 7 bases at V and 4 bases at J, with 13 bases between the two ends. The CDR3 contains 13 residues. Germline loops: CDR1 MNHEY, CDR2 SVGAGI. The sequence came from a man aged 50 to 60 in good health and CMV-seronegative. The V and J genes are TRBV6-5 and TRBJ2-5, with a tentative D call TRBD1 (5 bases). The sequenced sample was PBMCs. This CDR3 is CASTQKGRETQYF. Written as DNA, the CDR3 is TGTGCCAGCACCCAGAAGGGGCGAGAGACCCAGTACTTC.